What follows are 16 T cell receptor beta chains derived from one specimen sequenced in a study of OX40 agonist ivuxolimab in advanced cancers. Libraries were prepared by immunoSEQ multiplex PCR; TCRdb keeps only in-frame clonotypes and omits some of them. The data show under 85,000 clones, 88% seen once. The sample consisted of CD4+ or CD8+ T cells sorted from blood, taken in a trial of the OX40 agonist ivuxolimab. The receptors come from an adult with an advanced solid tumor such as melanoma, head and neck, liver or kidney cancer.

The chain uses TRBV19 and TRBJ1-2; D ambiguous. There are 11 residues in the CDR3. The germline V gene encodes CDR1 LNHDA and CDR2 SQIVND (reference sequence). The germline V and J ends were trimmed by 6 bases and 7 bases, with 9 bases remaining between them. DNA for the CDR3: TGTGCCAGTAGCAGGTCGGGTGGCTACACCTTC. It specifies CASSRSGGYTF. Based on the CDR3 plus reference TRBV19 and TRBJ1-2, the full variable domain is DGGITQSPKYLFRKEGQNVTLSCEQNLNHDAMYWYRQDPGQGLRLIYYSQIVNDFQKGDIAEGYSVSREKKESFPLTVTSAQKNPTAFYLCASSRSGGYTFGSGTRLTVV.

The chain employs TRBV11-2 and TRBJ1-5; D might be TRBD1 (5 bases). The V gene lost 5 bases and the J gene lost 2 bases, with 13 bases spanning the gap. In germline, CDR1 is SGHAT, CDR2 FQNNGV. The CDR3 loop spans 15 amino acids. The CDR3: CASSPRGEGNQPQHF. CDR3 sequence (DNA): TGTGCCAGCAGCCCGAGGGGAGAGGGCAATCAGCCCCAGCATTTT.

The rearrangement uses TRBV5-1 and TRBJ1-1; D is unclear. From germline, CDR1 is SGHRS and CDR2 YFSETQ. Deletions cut 3 bases from V and 4 bases from J, with 13 bases between. The CDR3 runs 14 residues. The CDR3 region has the DNA TGCGCCAGCAGCTCCGTCCAGGCTGGCACTGAAGCTTTCTTT. Residues: CASSSVQAGTEAFF.

The chain joins TRBV11-3 to TRBJ1-1, with D maybe TRBD1 (5 bases). Germline V gene sequence: CDR1 SGHNT, CDR2 YENEEA. This CDR3 has 13 amino acids. V was trimmed by 4 bases and J by 7 bases, leaving 13 bases between them. The CDR3 sequence is CASSSTAAGEAFF. The CDR3 DNA sequence: TGTGCCAGCAGCTCGACAGCGGCCGGTGAAGCTTTCTTT.

The chain combines TRBV4-1 with TRBJ2-6; possible D gene TRBD1, 6 bases. This CDR3 is 17 amino acids long. The V end was cut by 3 bases, the J end by 2 bases, with 14 bases between. Germline values: CDR1 MGHRA, CDR2 YSYEKL. CDR3 in DNA: TGCGCCAGCAGCCAGATGACAGGTCTGGCTGGGGCCAACGTCCTGACTTTC. Its protein product is CASSQMTGLAGANVLTF.

The chain joins TRBV19 to TRBJ1-2; D is unclear. With 3 bases removed from V and 4 bases from J, the gap between germline ends came to 12 bases. Germline V gene data show CDR1 as LNHDA and CDR2 as SQIVND (reference sequence). The CDR3 spans 14 residues. The CDR3 here is CASSIGRQSYGYTF. As DNA, the CDR3 is TGTGCCAGTAGTATTGGTCGGCAGAGCTATGGCTACACCTTC.

J is TRBJ2-2 and V is TRBV7-2, with D uncertain. Germline V gene lookup returns CDR1 SGHTA and CDR2 FQGNSA. This CDR3 is built from 14 residues. V was trimmed by 5 bases and J by 4 bases, leaving 11 bases between them. CDR3 region: CASSPSGATGELFF. The CDR3 coding sequence is TGTGCCAGCAGCCCATCCGGCGCCACCGGGGAGCTGTTTTTT.

The rearrangement joins TRBV6-1 to TRBJ2-7; D gene ambiguous. Germline V lookup: CDR1 MNHNS, CDR2 SASEGT. Between the trimmed V and J ends, which lost 5 bases and 5 bases, there was a span of 13 bases. The CDR3 runs to 13 residues. DNA of the CDR3: TGTGCCAGCAGTAACCGCCCTGGGGACGAGCAGTACTTC. This sequence encodes CASSNRPGDEQYF.

J is TRBJ1-1 and V is TRBV15, with D uncertain. Germline-derived CDR1 and CDR2 are LNHNV and YYDKDF (reference sequence). The CDR3 is 13 residues long. V lost 0 bases and J lost 0, with 2 bases in between. CDR3 nucleotides: TGTGCCACCAGCAGAGATTTGAACACTGAAGCTTTCTTT. This gives the protein CATSRDLNTEAFF. Full variable domain (rest looked up from reference TRBV15 and TRBJ1-1): DAMVIQNPRYQVTQFGKPVTLSCSQTLNHNVMYWYQQKSSQAPKLLFHYYDKDFNNEADTPDNFQSRRPNTSFCFLDIRSPGLGDTAMYLCATSRDLNTEAFFGQGTRLTVV.

The rearrangement links TRBV28 to TRBJ1-5; D call uncertain. Looked up from germline, CDR1 is MDHEN and CDR2 is SYDVKM. The CDR3 extends over 12 amino acids. V was shortened by 2 bases and J by 6 bases, with 5 bases between the two germline ends. The CDR3 bases are TGTGCCAGCAGTTTAGAAGGTCAGCCCCAGCATTTT. Protein sequence: CASSLEGQPQHF.

DNA for the CDR3: TGTGCCAGCTCACCGCAGGGGGGCCATAACACCGGGGAGCTGTTTTTT. This encodes CASSPQGGHNTGELFF. This chain uses TRBV18 with TRBJ2-2; D possibly corresponds to TRBD1 (7 bases). The CDR3 is 16 amino acids. CDR1 KGHSH and CDR2 LQKENI come from the germline V gene. V was clipped by 3 bases and J by 2 bases, with 13 bases between them.

The V and J genes are TRBV5-1 and TRBJ2-5; the match to TRBD1 covers 8 bases. V shed 4 bases and J 1 base; nucleotides not matched to a gene: 9. Per the germline V gene, CDR1 is SGHRS and CDR2 is YFSETQ. The CDR3 loop spans 16 amino acids. This chain's CDR3 is CASSTGQGGTQETQYF. In nucleotides, the CDR3 is TGCGCCAGCAGCACAGGACAGGGTGGCACCCAAGAGACCCAGTACTTC. The entire variable domain, with the rest obtained from reference TRBV5-1 and TRBJ2-5, is as follows: KAGVTQTPRYLIKTRGQQVTLSCSPISGHRSVSWYQQTPGQGLQFLFEYFSETQRNKGNFPGRFSGRQFSNSRSEMNVSTLELGDSALYLCASSTGQGGTQETQYFGPGTRLLVL.

This clone was counted a single time. Other DNA sequences in this sample translate to the same CDR3. The V call is TRBV6-5, the J call TRBJ1-4; no clear D. The CDR3 runs to 14 residues. V lost 5 bases to trimming and J lost 0 bases, with 7 bases between them. Germline CDR1 is MNHEY and CDR2 is SVGAGI. The CDR3 region has the DNA TGTGCCAGCAGTCATAGGGCAACTAATGAAAAACTGTTTTTT. Encoded protein: CASSHRATNEKLFF.

This clone appeared a single time. V is TRBV11-2 and J is TRBJ2-7, with D uncertain. Trimming left V 0 bases short and J 5 bases short, with 8 bases between. CDR3 size: 13 residues. Germline V gene data show CDR1 as SGHAT and CDR2 as FQNNGV. CDR3 protein: CASSLEWEDEQYF. DNA of the CDR3: TGTGCCAGCAGCTTAGAGTGGGAAGACGAGCAGTACTTC. Full variable domain (rest looked up from reference TRBV11-2 and TRBJ2-7): EAGVAQSPRYKIIEKRQSVAFWCNPISGHATLYWYQQILGQGPKLLIQFQNNGVVDDSQLPKDRFSAERLKGVDSTLKIQPAKLEDSAVYLCASSLEWEDEQYFGPGTRLTVT.

The V and J genes are TRBV5-1 and TRBJ2-1; possibly TRBD1 for D (6 bases). CDR1 and CDR2 from the germline V gene are SGHRS and YFSETQ. This CDR3 has 13 residues. V was cut by 4 bases and J by 4 bases, with 9 bases left in between. The CDR3 DNA sequence: TGCGCCAGCAGCACAGGACAGTACAATGAGCAGTTCTTC. Its protein is CASSTGQYNEQFF.

The rearrangement links TRBV2 to TRBJ2-5; TRBD1 might be the D (5 bases). CDR3 size: 14 residues. V was clipped by 3 bases and J by 5 bases, with 13 bases between them. Germline CDR1 is SNHLY and CDR2 is FYNNEI. The CDR3 sequence: CASSDIRGIETQYF. DNA for the CDR3: TGTGCCAGCAGTGATATTAGGGGAATTGAGACCCAGTACTTC.